The clone carrying this T cell receptor beta chain appeared many times. No antigen is known for it. Germline assignment: CDR1 SGHRS and CDR2 YFSETQ. The CDR3 spans 15 residues. The V end lost 1 base, the J end lost 4 bases, and 14 bases lay between the germline ends. The cDNA was generated by 5'RACE with 10-nucleotide random UMIs. Each CDR3 protein is one row after TCRdb ran MiXCR on the 5' RACE reads. The table has tens of thousands of distinct CDR3 sequences, approximately 5.8% seen once; the top ten hold over 1.2%. This sample is part of a study of neurological immune-mediated disorders. Study observations and caveats: None of the CDR3 amino acid sequences of expanded clones recurred across subjects, suggesting private repertoires in all groups. HTLV-1-associated myelopathy ranked highest for TCR clonal expansion and multiple sclerosis lowest, beneath healthy controls.

For the sorted libraries, 900,000 to 1,000,000 CD4+ or CD8+ T cells were used. The chain carries TRBV5-1 and TRBJ1-1, with a weak D call TRBD1 (5 bases). This clonotype was sampled from a woman aged 18-35 years with multiple sclerosis. Sequences were obtained from CD4+ T cells from blood. The CDR3 nucleotides are TGCGCCAGCAGCTTGCTTTTGCAGGGAGGCACTGAAGCTTTCTTT. This gives the protein CASSLLLQGGTEAFF.